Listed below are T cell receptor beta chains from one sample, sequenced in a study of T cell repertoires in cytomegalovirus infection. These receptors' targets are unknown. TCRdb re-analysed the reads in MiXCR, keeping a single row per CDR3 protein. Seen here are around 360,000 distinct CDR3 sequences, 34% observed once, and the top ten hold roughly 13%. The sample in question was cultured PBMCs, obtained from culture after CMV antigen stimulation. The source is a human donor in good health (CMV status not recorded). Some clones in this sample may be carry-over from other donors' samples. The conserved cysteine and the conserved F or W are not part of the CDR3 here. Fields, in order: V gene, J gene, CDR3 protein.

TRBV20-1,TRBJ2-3,SARGGIADTQY
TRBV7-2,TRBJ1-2,ASSLVQAYT
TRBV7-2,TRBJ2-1,ASSLGTLTYNEQF
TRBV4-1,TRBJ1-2,ASSQADRNGGYT
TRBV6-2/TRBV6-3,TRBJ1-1,ASSNGRPPFEAF
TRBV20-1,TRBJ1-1,SAFDWNTEAF
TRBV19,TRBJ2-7,ASSQLAGEVGEQY
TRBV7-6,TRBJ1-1,ASSSGTGIEAF
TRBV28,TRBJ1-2,ASSSVNYGYT
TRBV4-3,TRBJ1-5,ASSQVLGDYQPQH
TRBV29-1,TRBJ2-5,SVEDSQSAKQETQY
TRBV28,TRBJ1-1,ASSRGTRAF
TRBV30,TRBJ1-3,AWSRASGNTIY
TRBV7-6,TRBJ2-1,ASSPASAERIGSYNEQF
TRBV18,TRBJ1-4,ASSPSRELKLF
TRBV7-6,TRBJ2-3,ASSLTSGSGTDTQY
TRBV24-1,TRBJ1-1,ATRGGAGNTEAF
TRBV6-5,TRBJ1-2,ASSYFADYGYT
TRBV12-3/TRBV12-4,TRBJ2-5,ASGKQGQETQY
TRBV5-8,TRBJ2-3,ASSLHDSTDTQY
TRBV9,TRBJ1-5,ASSVVKVWGGGSGTGNQPQH
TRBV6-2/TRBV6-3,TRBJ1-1,ASSSDSYTEAF
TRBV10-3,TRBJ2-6,AISQTGLVSGANVLT